This T cell receptor (beta chain) originates from a study of blood T cell repertoires in COVID-19. As for the study in general: The United States, Italy and Spain provided the acute and convalescent COVID-19 samples.

Authors' analysis steps: Reference gene primer amplification yielded estimated nucleated cell counts. The repertoire was sequenced with immunoSEQ multiplex PCR; TCRdb's copy has only in-frame clones and lacks some. Clone size and V and J calls were adopted from that table, with D and trimming inferred from the DNA. This repertoire shows fewer than 200,000 clones, 84% found once; its top ten account for 3% to 3.5%. This TCR derives from a woman under 40 who had been exposed to COVID-19. The material sequenced was PBMCs or T cells enriched from blood (not recorded which).

The CDR3 loop is CASSFGQGTEAFF. Written as DNA, the CDR3 is TGTGCCAGCAGCTTCGGTCAGGGAACTGAAGCTTTCTTT. This chain links TRBV5-5 with TRBJ1-1, with a weak D call TRBD1 (5 bases). CDR1 is SGHKS, CDR2 YYEKEE, per germline (reference sequence). V shed 2 bases and J shed 5 bases, with 10 bases lying between them. The CDR3 loop spans 13 amino acids.